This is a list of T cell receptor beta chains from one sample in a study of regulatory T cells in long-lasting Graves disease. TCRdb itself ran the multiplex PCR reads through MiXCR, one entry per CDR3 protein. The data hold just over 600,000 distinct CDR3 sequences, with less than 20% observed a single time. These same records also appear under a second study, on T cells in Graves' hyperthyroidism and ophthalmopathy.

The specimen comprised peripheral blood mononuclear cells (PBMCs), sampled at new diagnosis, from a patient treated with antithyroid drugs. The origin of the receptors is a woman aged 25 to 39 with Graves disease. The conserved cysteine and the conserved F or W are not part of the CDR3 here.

CDR3 protein: ASSWDKRNTEAF
V gene: TRBV7-9

CDR3 protein: ASSRDPGSYNSPLH
V gene: TRBV9

CDR3 protein: ASSFEGPNQPQH
V gene: TRBV12-3/TRBV12-4

CDR3 protein: ASSSPGLDSYNEQF
V gene: TRBV28

CDR3 protein: ASSEGAYNEQF
V gene: TRBV7-9

CDR3 protein: ASSLTGDSNSPLH
V gene: TRBV7-3

CDR3 protein: ASSIGLAGVDTQY
V gene: TRBV18

CDR3 protein: ASSQEGSSGNTIY
V gene: TRBV18

CDR3 protein: ATSEGTSSNQPQH
V gene: TRBV15

CDR3 protein: SATRTSGPQETQY
V gene: TRBV20-1

CDR3 protein: ASSLPGQGLEKLF
V gene: TRBV28

CDR3 protein: ASSQERGAETQY
V gene: TRBV14

CDR3 protein: SASGAGEGRYEQY
V gene: TRBV20-1

CDR3 protein: ASSARPGTDTQY
V gene: TRBV9

CDR3 protein: ASRLGQEPYGYT
V gene: TRBV5-5

CDR3 protein: ASMAASNYGYT
V gene: TRBV6-1

CDR3 protein: ASRGRTDYNSPLH
V gene: TRBV27

CDR3 protein: ATGPGQGDEQY
V gene: TRBV24-1